This T cell receptor (beta chain) was sequenced during a study of blood T cells in healthy people across ages. This CDR3 comprises 14 residues. Germline V gene sequence: CDR1 SEHNR, CDR2 FQNEAQ (reference sequence). Concerning this clonotype itself: Possible read error: a much larger clone is one base away.

The second PCR ran about 6 to 11 cycles with a sample-barcoded 5' primer and J-beta primers. TCRdb independently ran MiXCR on the 5' RACE reads; one entry per CDR3 protein. The sample lists some 1.5 million distinct CDR3 sequences, roughly 27% occurring once. Sequenced: blood. This TCR came from a woman aged 25 to 45 in good health. V usage is TRBV7-9 and J usage is TRBJ2-7, with a possible D match to TRBD1 (6 bases). CDR3 sequence reads: CAGSQQGAPYEQYF. Written as DNA, the CDR3 is TGTGCCGGCAGCCAACAGGGCGCACCCTACGAGCAGTACTTC. Full variable domain (remainder filled in from reference TRBV7-9 and TRBJ2-7): DTGVSQNPRHKITKRGQNVTFRCDPISEHNRLYWYRQTLGQGPEFLTYFQNEAQLEKSRLLSDRFSAERPKGSFSTLEIQRTEQGDSAMYLCAGSQQGAPYEQYFGPGTRLTVT.